Detailed here is one TCR beta chain. This sample stems from a study of control samples from healthy donors and cancer patients. This CDR3 contains 16 residues. V trimming: 2 bases; J trimming: 2 bases; junction bases outside the gene matches: 7. CDR1 is SNHLY, CDR2 FYNNEI, per germline. Using immunoSEQ multiplex PCR, the repertoire was profiled, and TCRdb retains in-frame clones only, with some absent. The sample lists about 41,000 clones; about 94% were seen once. V usage is TRBV2 and J usage is TRBJ2-3; 7 bases agree with TRBD2. This TCR was recovered from a man aged 60 to 75 in good health. Sequencing input: blood. As DNA, the CDR3 is TGTGCCAGCAGTGAACGACCGGGACTATCCACAGATACGCAGTATTTT. This gives the protein CASSERPGLSTDTQYF.